The 18 T cell receptor beta chains below all came from one sample that was sequenced in a study of T cell responses to AZD1222 COVID-19 vaccine. Clones were sequenced by immunoSEQ multiplex PCR, and TCRdb holds only the in-frame ones, with some missing. Of 120,000 or so clones in the sample, 80% to 95% are singletons; the top ten hold almost 2.5%. The sequencing here drew on peripheral blood, taken 28 days after the second AZD1222 dose. Receptors were obtained from an adult who received the AZD1222 COVID-19 vaccine.

This clone appeared once. The V gene is TRBV5-1, the J gene TRBJ2-1, with 7 bases aligning to TRBD2. The J segment lost 5 bases and the V segment lost 3 bases, leaving 8 bases of the junction unmatched. There are 15 residues in the CDR3. Germline CDR1 is SGHRS and CDR2 is YFSETQ. The CDR3 loop is CASSSWGGRNNEQFF. In DNA form, the CDR3 reads TGCGCCAGCAGCTCCTGGGGCGGGAGAAACAATGAGCAGTTCTTC.

V gene TRBV6-2 or TRBV6-3 combines with J gene TRBJ1-6, with D unresolved. CDR3 length equals 14 residues. Trimming took 4 bases from V and 3 from J, leaving 7 bases between them. The germline V gene encodes CDR1 MNHEY and CDR2 SVGEGT. The CDR3 reads CASSSGYYNSPLHF. The CDR3, as DNA: TGTGCCAGCAGTTCTGGTTACTATAATTCACCCCTCCACTTT.

The rearrangement uses TRBV24-1 and TRBJ2-2, with D possibly called TRBD1 or TRBD2 (5 bases each). This CDR3 contains 14 residues. Germline assignment: CDR1 KGHDR and CDR2 SFDVKD. Trimming removed 9 bases at V and 5 bases at J, with 15 bases between. The CDR3 DNA reads as TGTGCCACCTCCGGGACGGATGGGACCGGGGAGCTGTTTTTT. Encoded protein: CATSGTDGTGELFF.

V usage is TRBV10-3 and J usage is TRBJ1-5; the D is unclear. The V gene's germline CDR1 is ENHRY and CDR2 SYGVKD. The CDR3 runs 13 residues. Trimming took 4 bases from V and 5 from J, leaving 9 bases between them. The CDR3 bases are TGTGCCATCAGTGTGGCGTTATATCAGCCCCAGCATTTT. It specifies CAISVALYQPQHF.

This chain connects TRBV4-2 to TRBJ1-2; 8 positions agree with TRBD1. Germline values: CDR1 LGHNA, CDR2 YNFKEQ. The CDR3 totals 18 residues. V was pared by 4 bases and J by 0 bases, with 13 bases of the junction left unmatched. The CDR3 is CASSPPQGQVGTNYGYTF. The CDR3 DNA follows: TGTGCCAGCAGCCCACCCCAGGGACAGGTGGGAACTAACTATGGCTACACCTTC.

The V and J genes are TRBV5-5 and TRBJ1-2; D not certain. CDR3 length: 13 residues. In germline, CDR1 is SGHKS, CDR2 YYEKEE (reference sequence). V was cut by 3 bases and J by 2 bases, with 8 bases left in between. The CDR3 spells CASSSAENYGYTF. The CDR3 nucleotides are TGTGCCAGCAGCTCGGCGGAGAACTATGGCTACACCTTC.

This chain joins TRBV2 and TRBJ2-1; 7 bases line up with TRBD1. Germline CDR1 and CDR2: SNHLY and FYNNEI. The CDR3 runs 15 residues. V trimming: 10 bases; J trimming: 5 bases; junction bases outside the gene matches: 14. The CDR3 reads CAILRGQGVDNEQFF. For the CDR3, the DNA is TGTGCCATCCTCCGAGGGCAGGGGGTAGACAATGAGCAGTTCTTC.

This clone was seen more than once but under ten times. The chain employs TRBV7-2 and TRBJ2-7; D remains ambiguous. The germline V gene encodes CDR1 SGHTA and CDR2 FQGNSA. The CDR3 sequence is 14 residues long. The germline V and J ends were trimmed by 1 base and 0 bases, with 7 bases remaining between them. The CDR3 loop reads CASSLVASSYEQYF. CDR3 nucleotides: TGTGCCAGCAGCTTAGTTGCGTCCTCCTACGAGCAGTACTTC.

V is TRBV6-2 or TRBV6-3 and J is TRBJ2-3; D is undetermined. V was cut by 7 bases and J by 1 base, with 21 bases left in between. The CDR3 covers 17 residues. Germline V gene lookup returns CDR1 MNHEY and CDR2 SVGEGT. The CDR3 DNA sequence: TGTGCCAGCAACCCTCGCTTTCGCCGTGTTGGCACAGATACGCAGTATTTT. As protein: CASNPRFRRVGTDTQYF.

CDR3 sequence reads: CASSPQGIAHNEQFF. CDR3 sequence (DNA): TGTGCCAGCAGCCCCCAGGGGATTGCCCACAATGAGCAGTTCTTC. This chain links TRBV9 with TRBJ2-1, with TRBD1 as a possible D gene (6 bases). The CDR3 sequence is 15 residues long. From germline, CDR1 is SGDLS and CDR2 YYNGEE. The V gene lost 4 bases and the J gene lost 5 bases, with 16 bases spanning the gap.

The chain combines TRBV3-1 (or the pseudogene TRBV3-2) with TRBJ2-2; the D gene is possibly TRBD1 (5 bases). The CDR3 length is 16 residues. V lost 0 bases to trimming and J lost 9 bases, with 17 bases between them. Germline V gives CDR1 LGHDT, CDR2 YNNKEL (reference sequence). The CDR3 loop reads CASSQDKETGNRELFF. The CDR3 DNA is TGTGCCAGCAGCCAAGATAAGGAAACAGGTAATCGGGAGCTGTTTTTT.

The V and J genes are TRBV5-1 and TRBJ1-5; D gene ambiguous. V lost 4 bases and J lost 0, with 20 bases in between. In germline, CDR1 is SGHRS, CDR2 YFSETQ. The CDR3 contains 18 residues. The CDR3 region is CASSPGPRSPYSNQPQHF. The CDR3 nucleotides read TGCGCCAGCAGCCCGGGCCCCAGGTCCCCTTATAGCAATCAGCCCCAGCATTTT.

The chain carries TRBV27 and TRBJ2-3, with D perhaps matching TRBD1 or TRBD2 (5 bases each). The V end lost 2 bases, the J end lost 0 bases, and 9 bases lay between the germline ends. The germline V gene encodes CDR1 MNHEY and CDR2 SMNVEV (reference sequence). The CDR3 spans 15 residues. In DNA form, the CDR3 reads TGTGCCAGCAGTTTAGAGGGGCGCAGCACAGATACGCAGTATTTT. It translates to CASSLEGRSTDTQYF.

The chain is built from TRBV10-2 and TRBJ1-1; TRBD1 matches 10 bases. The ends lost 0 bases at V and 1 base at J; junction bases unmatched: 11. Germline V CDR1 and CDR2: WSHSY, SAAADI. This CDR3 has 19 amino acids. DNA of the CDR3: TGCGCCAGCAGTGAGTCCCGCGTAGGATGGACAGGGGGGAACACTGAAGCTTTCTTT. Protein sequence: CASSESRVGWTGGNTEAFF.

The chain links TRBV14 to TRBJ2-5; perhaps TRBD1 as D (5 bases). Per germline, CDR1 SGHDN and CDR2 FVKESK. V shed 5 bases and J shed 4 bases, with 11 bases lying between them. The CDR3 is made up of 13 amino acids. CDR3 coding DNA: TGTGCCAGCAGCTCAGGGTTGTCAGAGACCCAGTACTTC. Translation gives CASSSGLSETQYF.

The chain is built from TRBV14 and TRBJ2-2, with D perhaps TRBD2 (6 bases). CDR3 size: 15 residues. Germline V gene sequence: CDR1 SGHDN, CDR2 FVKESK. V shed 1 base and J shed 7 bases, with 13 bases lying between them. CDR3 residues: CASSQVAGTGGELFF. CDR3 in DNA: TGTGCCAGCAGCCAAGTCGCGGGAACTGGCGGGGAGCTGTTTTTT.

V is TRBV18 and J is TRBJ2-1; 8 bases agree with TRBD2. V shed 0 bases and J 6 bases; nucleotides not matched to a gene: 7. The V gene's germline CDR1 is KGHSH and CDR2 LQKENI. This CDR3 contains 16 residues. The CDR3 loop is CASSPPGLAGGNEQFF. The CDR3 DNA reads TGTGCCAGCTCACCACCCGGCCTAGCGGGCGGCAATGAGCAGTTCTTC.

The V gene is TRBV7-3, the J gene TRBJ2-1; 13 bases map to TRBD2. Germline assignment: CDR1 SGHTA and CDR2 FQGTGA. Unmatched junction bases numbered 4, after V lost 5 bases and J lost 6 bases. CDR3 size: 15 residues. CDR3 in DNA: TGTGCCAGCAGCATCGGGACTAGCGGGGTCAATGAGCAGTTCTTC. It specifies CASSIGTSGVNEQFF. The variable domain in full, completed from reference TRBV7-3 and TRBJ2-1, reads GAGVSQTPSNKVTEKGKYVELRCDPISGHTALYWYRQSLGQGPEFLIYFQGTGAADDSGLPNDRFFAVRPEGSVSTLKIQRTERGDSAVYLCASSIGTSGVNEQFFGPGTRLTVL.